The TCR beta chain described here comes from a study of shared clonotypes between healthy human individuals. In the CD4+ fraction, cells were divided into CD45RA+ naive and CD45RA-negative memory subsets. Study-level findings and limits: A handful of donors had about 5.1% of their naive CD4 clonotypes in common. The study sampled only blood, and tissue repertoires likely differ.

V lost 9 bases to trimming and J lost 0 bases, with 11 bases between them. The germline gives CDR1 MNHEY, CDR2 SVGAGI. CDR3 length: 13 amino acids. Profiled with immunoSEQ multiplex PCR; TCRdb holds only in-frame clones, not every one. The sample yields about 980,000 clones, over 75% seen once. Concerning this clone itself: Its target is unknown.

Sequenced: memory CD4+ T cells sorted from blood. Subset denoted: CD45RA-negative fraction. The TCR comes from a man younger than 35 in good health. V usage is TRBV6-5 and J usage is TRBJ2-5; perhaps D is TRBD1 or TRBD2 (6 bases each). The CDR3, as DNA: TGTGCCAGGGGGGGCCTGTACCAAGAGACCCAGTACTTC. As protein: CARGGLYQETQYF.